This TCR beta chain was observed in a study of blood T cells in healthy people across ages. Overall study results and limits: Getting older went along with TCR beta diversity per million T cells dropping roughly linearly.

A second about 7 to 11 cycle PCR used barcoded and J-beta primers. In TCRdb, the 5' RACE reads were re-called with MiXCR into one record per CDR3 protein. The data hold 1.5 million to 2 million distinct CDR3 sequences, with just under 50% observed a single time. Each donor was a healthy Caucasian individual from Russia, aged roughly 6 to 100. Each donor's blood draw was around 9.1 milliliters of peripheral blood. Per sample, extraction of total RNA gave at least 5.5 micrograms in every case. This clonotype was observed a handful of times. The antigen remains unidentified. V was trimmed by 0 bases and J by 3 bases, leaving 16 bases between them. In germline, CDR1 is LGHNA, CDR2 YSLEER. CDR3 length: 17 amino acids.

Source material: blood. The rearrangement joins TRBV4-3 to TRBJ2-3, with a tentative D call TRBD2 (7 bases). The receptor comes from a middle-aged woman in good health. In DNA, the CDR3 is TGCGCCAGCAGCCAAGAAGGGGGAGGGCTAGCTACAGATACGCAGTATTTT. As protein: CASSQEGGGLATDTQYF.